This entry concerns a single TCR beta chain. Its target is unknown. The CDR3 totals 16 residues. Germline CDR1 SGHDT, CDR2 YYEEEE. J was trimmed by 4 bases and V by 2 bases; bases with no gene match: 10. This entry is derived from a study of a mutant IDH1 vaccine in newly diagnosed glioma. As for the study in general: Among treated patients, around 62% were male and approximately 40% female, and mean age was 40.4 years. General observations from the study: Changes in the top peripheral T cell clonotypes seemingly had no bearing on pseudoprogression.

Data came from immunoSEQ multiplex PCR; TCRdb stores just in-frame clones and leaves some out. The repertoire consists of roughly 35,000 clones, with less than 90% occurring once and the leading ten covering approximately 4.4%. The time point is: baseline, week 1 (first vaccination visit). Specified treatment: pre-vaccination baseline after standard-of-care therapy. New WHO grade 3 or 4 astrocytomas that were IDH1-mutant and ATRX-lost occurred in the donors. This chain links TRBV5-6 with TRBJ2-7, with TRBD2 identical over 9 bases. The TCR comes from a woman aged 40 to 50 with glioma. This material consisted of PBMCs, taken from a glioma patient treated with radiotherapy, temozolomide or both. The CDR3 nucleotides are TGTGCCAGCAGCTTAGTAACGCGGGGGGGCAGTTACGAGCAGTACTTC. As protein: CASSLVTRGGSYEQYF.